This entry lists 24 T cell receptor beta chains sequenced from one sample in a study of blood T cell repertoires in COVID-19. Clones were sequenced by immunoSEQ multiplex PCR, and TCRdb holds only the in-frame ones, with some missing. The profile shows about 500,000 clones, 75% to 90% of them singletons. Material for sequencing was PBMCs or T cells enriched from blood (not recorded which). These receptors all stem from a woman aged 18-29 years who had recovered from COVID-19.

The chain employs TRBV12-3 or TRBV12-4 and TRBJ1-2, with D perhaps TRBD1 (5 bases). V gave up 5 bases and J gave up 6 bases, with 10 bases separating them. This CDR3 contains 12 residues. CDR3: CASSPRQNGYTF. The CDR3 nucleotides read TGTGCCAGCAGTCCCCGACAGAATGGCTACACCTTC.

The J gene is TRBJ1-1, the V gene TRBV3-1 (or the pseudogene TRBV3-2), with D perhaps TRBD1 (6 bases). Deletions cut 4 bases from V and 11 bases from J, with 20 bases between. The CDR3 contains 14 residues. Per germline, CDR1 LGHDT and CDR2 YNNKEL (reference sequence). The CDR3 spells CASSRRTGSAWAFF. In DNA form, the CDR3 reads TGTGCCAGCAGCCGTAGAACAGGGAGCGCCTGGGCTTTCTTT.

The V gene is TRBV6-2 or TRBV6-3, the J gene TRBJ2-1; no definite D call. Germline CDR1 reads MNHEY; CDR2 reads SVGEGT. The CDR3 totals 12 residues. V was trimmed by 2 bases and J by 4 bases, leaving 3 bases between them. The CDR3 spells CASSYQYNEQFF. CDR3 sequence (DNA): TGTGCCAGCAGTTACCAGTACAATGAGCAGTTCTTC.

J is TRBJ2-5 and V is TRBV5-6, with 10 bases matching TRBD1. The germline gives CDR1 SGHDT, CDR2 YYEEEE. The CDR3 runs to 14 residues. J was trimmed by 6 bases and V by 4 bases; bases with no gene match: 6. The CDR3 protein is CASSGGTGEKTQYF. CDR3 nucleotide sequence: TGTGCCAGCAGCGGGGGGACAGGGGAGAAGACCCAGTACTTC.

V usage is TRBV2 and J usage is TRBJ2-1; a possible D gene is TRBD1 (6 bases). Germline-derived CDR1 and CDR2 are SNHLY and FYNNEI. V was clipped by 11 bases and J by 0 bases, with 14 bases between them. This CDR3 spans 14 amino acids. CDR3 nucleotides: TGTGCCTCCAAAGGGGGAACCTCCTACAATGAGCAGTTCTTC. This gives the protein CASKGGTSYNEQFF.

The rearrangement uses TRBV18 and TRBJ1-2, with 10 nucleotides matching TRBD1. CDR1 is KGHSH and CDR2 is LQKENI in the germline V gene. The ends lost 3 bases at V and 6 bases at J; junction bases unmatched: 10. The CDR3 extends over 16 amino acids. DNA for the CDR3: TGTGCCAGCTCACCGCCGGGACAGGGGAAATTGAATGGCTACACCTTC. Its protein is CASSPPGQGKLNGYTF.

The chain recombines TRBV19 with TRBJ2-4; no firm D call. The V gene lost 5 bases and the J gene lost 5 bases, with 13 bases spanning the gap. CDR3 length: 14 amino acids. Germline values: CDR1 LNHDA, CDR2 SQIVND (reference sequence). DNA of the CDR3: TGTGCCAGTAGTTCCCTAACTGTCGAAAACATTCAGTACTTC. It specifies CASSSLTVENIQYF. Complete variable domain (other parts from reference TRBV19 and TRBJ2-4): DGGITQSPKYLFRKEGQNVTLSCEQNLNHDAMYWYRQDPGQGLRLIYYSQIVNDFQKGDIAEGYSVSREKKESFPLTVTSAQKNPTAFYLCASSSLTVENIQYFGAGTRLSVL.

This chain links TRBV25-1 with TRBJ1-4; D possibly corresponds to TRBD1 (6 bases). V was clipped by 0 bases and J by 8 bases, with 13 bases between them. The CDR3 totals 15 residues. The germline V gene has CDR1 MGHDK and CDR2 SYGVNS. CDR3 DNA sequence: TGTGCCAGCAGTGAATACAGGGGCGCAGGAGAAAAACTGTTTTTT. It codes for CASSEYRGAGEKLFF.

This clone was seen only a few times. This chain uses TRBV19 with TRBJ2-2; tentatively, D is TRBD2 (6 bases). This CDR3 is built from 18 residues. V lost 4 bases and J lost 3, with 21 bases in between. The V gene's germline CDR1 is LNHDA and CDR2 SQIVND (reference sequence). CDR3 sequence (DNA): TGTGCCAGTAGTAGGAGGGGTAGACCCAGCGAGGACACCGGGGAGCTGTTTTTT. Protein sequence: CASSRRGRPSEDTGELFF. The variable domain in full, completed from reference TRBV19 and TRBJ2-2, reads DGGITQSPKYLFRKEGQNVTLSCEQNLNHDAMYWYRQDPGQGLRLIYYSQIVNDFQKGDIAEGYSVSREKKESFPLTVTSAQKNPTAFYLCASSRRGRPSEDTGELFFGEGSRLTVL.

The J gene is TRBJ2-7, the V gene TRBV7-3; 8 bases fit TRBD2. The CDR3 is made up of 15 amino acids. The germline gives CDR1 SGHTA, CDR2 FQGTGA. The junction had 4 bases not matched to a gene; V was cut back by 1 base and J by 2 bases. CDR3 coding DNA: TGTGCCAGCAGCTTAAGCGGGGGGAGTACCTACGAGCAGTACTTC. Its protein product is CASSLSGGSTYEQYF.

This rearrangement joins TRBV13 to TRBJ2-3; TRBD2 matches 7 bases. CDR3 size: 16 residues. CDR1 is PRHDT, CDR2 FYEKMQ, per germline (reference sequence). Trimming cost V 3 bases and J 1 base; bases outside gene matches: 7. For the CDR3, the DNA is TGTGCCAGCAGCTTTGGCTCGGGGGGAGGCACAGATACGCAGTATTTT. It yields the protein CASSFGSGGGTDTQYF.

CDR3 amino acids: CAIRGRQTTDTQYF. CDR3 in DNA: TGTGCCATCCGAGGGCGACAAACCACAGATACGCAGTATTTT. The rearrangement links TRBV10-3 to TRBJ2-3; D is possibly TRBD2 (5 bases). Trimming pared 8 bases from V and 2 bases from J, leaving 14 bases between. This CDR3 region has 14 residues. The V gene's germline CDR1 is ENHRY and CDR2 SYGVKD.

The chain combines TRBV6-4 with TRBJ2-2; 7 bases fit TRBD1. Trimming cost V 8 bases and J 7 bases; bases outside gene matches: 7. Per the germline V gene, CDR1 is MRHNA and CDR2 is SNTAGT. This CDR3 is built from 13 residues. CDR3 protein: CASPEGGGGELFF. In nucleotides, the CDR3 is TGTGCCAGCCCCGAAGGGGGCGGCGGGGAGCTGTTTTTT.

In the case of this clone: Other DNA variants within this sample encode the same CDR3. This sequence joins TRBV27 and TRBJ2-2; 8 nucleotides agree with TRBD1. V shed 6 bases and J 5 bases; nucleotides not matched to a gene: 2. The CDR3 consists of 13 residues. CDR1 and CDR2 from the germline V gene are MNHEY and SMNVEV (reference sequence). Written as DNA, the CDR3 is TGTGCCAGCAGGCAGGGGGCAACCGGGGAGCTGTTTTTT. Translated, it gives CASRQGATGELFF.

The rearrangement uses TRBV30 and TRBJ1-1; D is possibly TRBD1 (5 bases). CDR3 length: 16 residues. The germline V and J ends were trimmed by 5 bases and 3 bases, with 22 bases remaining between them. Germline lookup yields CDR1 GTSNPN and CDR2 SVGIG (reference sequence). This CDR3 is CAWGYRSRGPYTEAFF. The CDR3 DNA sequence: TGTGCCTGGGGTTACAGGTCTCGCGGACCATACACTGAAGCTTTCTTT.

The rearrangement joins TRBV4-2 to TRBJ1-3; D not resolved. V lost 2 bases and J lost 0, with 11 bases in between. The CDR3 loop spans 16 amino acids. Per germline, CDR1 LGHNA and CDR2 YNFKEQ. The CDR3 region has the DNA TGTGCCAGCAGCCAACTACACCGACTCTCTGGAAACACCATATATTTT. Encoded protein: CASSQLHRLSGNTIYF.

This chain joins TRBV7-9 and TRBJ2-5; 8 nucleotides match TRBD1. The CDR3 has 15 residues. CDR1 SEHNR and CDR2 FQNEAQ come from the germline V gene (reference sequence). V gave up 5 bases and J gave up 5 bases; unmatched junction bases: 10. The CDR3 loop reads CASSVGQGPEETQYF. Here the CDR3 DNA reads TGTGCCAGCAGCGTCGGACAGGGCCCGGAGGAGACCCAGTACTTC.

V gene TRBV11-2 combines with J gene TRBJ2-3, with TRBD2 as a possible D gene (7 bases). Trimming removed 4 bases from V and 2 bases from J, with 16 bases in between. The CDR3 consists of 16 residues. CDR1 and CDR2 (germline): SGHAT, FQNNGV. This CDR3 is CASSSDRGGFTDTQYF. CDR3 nucleotides: TGTGCCAGCAGCTCGGATAGGGGGGGCTTCACAGATACGCAGTATTTT.

This clone was seen a single time. This chain connects TRBV10-3 to TRBJ2-5, with D possibly TRBD2 on 5 matching bases. V was pared by 3 bases and J by 4 bases, with 12 bases between. The CDR3 spans 14 residues. The V gene's germline CDR1 is ENHRY and CDR2 SYGVKD. CDR3 region: CAISDPSGSETQYF. The CDR3, as DNA: TGTGCCATCAGTGACCCATCGGGGTCAGAGACCCAGTACTTC.

A few counts support this clone. The rearrangement uses TRBV30 and TRBJ2-2; TRBD1 is a possible D gene (6 bases). Germline CDR1 GTSNPN, CDR2 SVGIG (reference sequence). The CDR3 spans 14 residues. V was trimmed by 0 bases and J by 3 bases, leaving 8 bases between them. The CDR3 region is CAWSVRQDTGELFF. The DNA for the CDR3 is TGTGCCTGGAGTGTAAGACAGGACACCGGGGAGCTGTTTTTT.

This clone turned up a few times. The V and J genes are TRBV30 and TRBJ1-1, with a tentative D call TRBD1 (5 bases). The V end lost 2 bases, the J end lost 10 bases, and 14 bases lay between the germline ends. This CDR3 has 12 residues. Germline assignment: CDR1 GTSNPN and CDR2 SVGIG (reference sequence). This CDR3 is CAWSLLGGGAFF. The CDR3 bases are TGTGCCTGGAGTCTACTCGGGGGGGGAGCTTTCTTT.

A few counts support this clone. The chain has TRBV6-6 and TRBJ1-6; 8 positions agree with TRBD1. There are 13 residues in the CDR3. The germline CDR1 and CDR2 sequences are MNHNY and SVGAGI (reference sequence). V shed 7 bases, J shed 13 bases, and the junction held 9 bases outside the gene matches. The CDR3 bases are TGTGCCAGCAATCCGGACGGGGACAGGCCCCTCCACTTT. Residues: CASNPDGDRPLHF.

This chain links TRBV12-3 or TRBV12-4 with TRBJ1-1, with D perhaps TRBD1 (6 bases). The V and J ends lost 4 bases and 4 bases respectively, with 7 bases between them. CDR3 length equals 12 residues. The CDR3 DNA sequence: TGTGCCAGCAGTTACAGGGTCACTGAAGCTTTCTTT. It is translated as CASSYRVTEAFF.

The chain combines TRBV10-3 with TRBJ2-3, with TRBD2 identical over 16 bases. The CDR3 runs 18 residues. The V gene's germline CDR1 is ENHRY and CDR2 SYGVKD. V shed 4 bases, J shed 3 bases, and the junction held 7 bases outside the gene matches. As DNA, the CDR3 is TGTGCCATCAGTGGACTGGGACTAGCGGGGGGGCCGACAGATACGCAGTATTTT. This translates into CAISGLGLAGGPTDTQYF.